This T cell receptor beta chain was identified during a study of T-cell memory formation after mild COVID-19. V was shortened by 2 bases and J by 8 bases, with 6 bases between the two germline ends. The germline V gene has CDR1 SGHVS and CDR2 FNYEAQ. This CDR3 region has 12 residues. TCRdb reanalysed the 5' RACE reads using MiXCR and keeps one entry per CDR3 protein. Here the sample spans around 250,000 distinct CDR3 sequences, 16% being singletons. The sequenced sample was PBMCs or a T cell subset sorted from them (not recorded which). The J gene is TRBJ2-2, the V gene TRBV7-6; D unclear. This sequence originates from a man between 18 and 35 years old who had mild COVID-19 (a few samples of this study predate the infection). Cell type and time point are not known. This CDR3 reads CASSLWAGELFF. In DNA, the CDR3 is TGTGCCAGCAGCTTATGGGCTGGGGAGCTGTTTTTT.